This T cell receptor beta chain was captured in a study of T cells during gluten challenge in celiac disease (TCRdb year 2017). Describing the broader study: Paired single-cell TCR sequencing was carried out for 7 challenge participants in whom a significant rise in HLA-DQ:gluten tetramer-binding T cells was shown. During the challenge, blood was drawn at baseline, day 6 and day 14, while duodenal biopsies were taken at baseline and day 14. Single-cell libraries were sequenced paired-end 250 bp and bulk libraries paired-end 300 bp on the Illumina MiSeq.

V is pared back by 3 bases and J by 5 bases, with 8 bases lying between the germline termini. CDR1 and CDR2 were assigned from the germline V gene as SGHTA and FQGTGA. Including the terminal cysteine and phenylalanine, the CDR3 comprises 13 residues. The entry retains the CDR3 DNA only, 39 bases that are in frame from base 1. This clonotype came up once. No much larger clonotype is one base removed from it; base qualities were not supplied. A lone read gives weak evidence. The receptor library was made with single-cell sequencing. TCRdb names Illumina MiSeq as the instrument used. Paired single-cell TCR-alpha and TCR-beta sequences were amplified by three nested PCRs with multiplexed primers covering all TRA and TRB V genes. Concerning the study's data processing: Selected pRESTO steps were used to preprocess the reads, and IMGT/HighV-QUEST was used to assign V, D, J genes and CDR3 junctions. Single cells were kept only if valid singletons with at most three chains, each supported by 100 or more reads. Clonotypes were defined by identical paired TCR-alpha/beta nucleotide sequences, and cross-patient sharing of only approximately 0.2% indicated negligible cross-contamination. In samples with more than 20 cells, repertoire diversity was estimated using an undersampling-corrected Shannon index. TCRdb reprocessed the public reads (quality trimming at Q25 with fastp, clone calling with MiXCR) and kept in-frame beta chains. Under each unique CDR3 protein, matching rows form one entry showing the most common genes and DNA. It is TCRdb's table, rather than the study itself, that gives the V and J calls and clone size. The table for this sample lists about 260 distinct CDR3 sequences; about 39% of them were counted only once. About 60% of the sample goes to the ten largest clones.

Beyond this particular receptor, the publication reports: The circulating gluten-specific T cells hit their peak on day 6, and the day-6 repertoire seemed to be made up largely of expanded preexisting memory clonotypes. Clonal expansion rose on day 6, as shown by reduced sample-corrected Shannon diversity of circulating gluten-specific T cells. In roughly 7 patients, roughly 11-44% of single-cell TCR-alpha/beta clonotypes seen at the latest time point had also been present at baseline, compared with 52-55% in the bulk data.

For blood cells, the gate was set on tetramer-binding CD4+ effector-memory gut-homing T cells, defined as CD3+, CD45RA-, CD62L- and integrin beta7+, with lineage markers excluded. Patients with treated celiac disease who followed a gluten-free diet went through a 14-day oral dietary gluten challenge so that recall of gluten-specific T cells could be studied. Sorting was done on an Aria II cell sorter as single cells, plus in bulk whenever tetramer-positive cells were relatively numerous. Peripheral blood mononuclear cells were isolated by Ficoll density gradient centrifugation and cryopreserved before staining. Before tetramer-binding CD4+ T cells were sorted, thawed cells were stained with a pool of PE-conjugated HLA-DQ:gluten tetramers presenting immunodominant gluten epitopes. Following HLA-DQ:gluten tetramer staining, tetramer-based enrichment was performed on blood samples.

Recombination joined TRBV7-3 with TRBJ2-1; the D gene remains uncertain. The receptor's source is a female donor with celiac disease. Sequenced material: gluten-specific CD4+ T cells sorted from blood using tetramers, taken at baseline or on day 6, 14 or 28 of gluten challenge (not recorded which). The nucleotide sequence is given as TGTGCCAGCAGCTTGGGTCGTGACAATGAGCAGTTCTTC. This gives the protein CASSLGRDNEQFF.